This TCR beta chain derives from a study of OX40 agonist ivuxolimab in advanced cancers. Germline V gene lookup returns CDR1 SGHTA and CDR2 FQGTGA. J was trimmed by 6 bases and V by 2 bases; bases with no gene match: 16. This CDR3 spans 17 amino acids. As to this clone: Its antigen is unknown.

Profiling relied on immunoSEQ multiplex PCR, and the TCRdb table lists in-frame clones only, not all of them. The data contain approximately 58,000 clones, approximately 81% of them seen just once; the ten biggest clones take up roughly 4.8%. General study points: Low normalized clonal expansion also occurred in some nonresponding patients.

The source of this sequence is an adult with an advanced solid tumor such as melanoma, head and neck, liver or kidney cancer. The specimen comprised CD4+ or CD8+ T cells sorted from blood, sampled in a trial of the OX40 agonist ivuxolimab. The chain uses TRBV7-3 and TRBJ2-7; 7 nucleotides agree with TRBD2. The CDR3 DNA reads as TGTGCCAGCAGCTTAGCGCGATTAGGACTAGGAATCGCCGAGCAGTACTTC. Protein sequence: CASSLARLGLGIAEQYF.